Below are 9 T cell receptor beta chains sequenced from a single sample in a study of blood T cell repertoires in COVID-19. The protocol was immunoSEQ multiplex PCR, while the TCRdb copy is restricted to in-frame clones and leaves out a portion. The sample includes fewer than 300,000 clones, about nine tenths of them seen just once. Sample: PBMCs or T cells enriched from blood (not recorded which). These receptors all come from a middle-aged woman with acute COVID-19.

The CDR3 nucleotides are TGCGCCAGCAGCTCAACCGGGACTAGCGGGATTGAGGAGCAGTTCTTC. Amino acids: CASSSTGTSGIEEQFF. V usage is TRBV5-1 and J usage is TRBJ2-1; TRBD2 agrees at 13 bases. Trimming removed 3 bases from V and 10 bases from J; junction bases left unmatched: 10. The CDR3 contains 16 residues. CDR1 is SGHRS, CDR2 YFSETQ, per germline.

The rearrangement uses TRBV19 and TRBJ2-2; D might be TRBD2 (6 bases). V lost 9 bases and J lost 4, with 21 bases in between. CDR1 is LNHDA, CDR2 SQIVND, per germline (reference sequence). This CDR3 has 16 amino acids. The CDR3 DNA sequence: TGTGCCAGCCTTCACGGGAGAGGGATCAGCACCGGGGAGCTGTTTTTT. Protein sequence: CASLHGRGISTGELFF.

The V gene is TRBV5-4, the J gene TRBJ1-3; 7 bases fit TRBD1. Germline CDR1 reads SGHNT; CDR2 reads YYREEE (reference sequence). The CDR3 length is 15 residues. Trimming at V came to 2 bases and at J to 6 bases, leaving 8 bases not matched to a gene. CDR3 bases: TGTGCCAGCAGCTTAAGACAGGGCGAGAAAAACACCATATATTTT. It specifies CASSLRQGEKNTIYF.

The chain employs TRBV7-9 and TRBJ1-1, with D perhaps matching TRBD1 (6 bases). Germline lookup yields CDR1 SEHNR and CDR2 FQNEAQ (reference sequence). CDR3 size: 14 residues. The V end lost 5 bases, the J end lost 5 bases, and 15 bases lay between the germline ends. The CDR3 sequence is CASSQTDSWTEAFF. For the CDR3, the DNA is TGTGCCAGCAGCCAAACGGACAGTTGGACTGAAGCTTTCTTT. The whole variable domain, remainder taken from reference TRBV7-9 and TRBJ1-1, is DTGVSQNPRHKITKRGQNVTFRCDPISEHNRLYWYRQTLGQGPEFLTYFQNEAQLEKSRLLSDRFSAERPKGSFSTLEIQRTEQGDSAMYLCASSQTDSWTEAFFGQGTRLTVV.

This chain connects TRBV5-4 to TRBJ1-5; the D gene is possibly TRBD1 (5 bases). Germline V lookup: CDR1 SGHNT, CDR2 YYREEE (reference sequence). The CDR3 extends over 18 amino acids. V lost 5 bases and J lost 6, with 27 bases in between. Here the CDR3 reads CASRPYLGHRRRSQPQHF. DNA of the CDR3: TGTGCCAGCAGGCCCTATCTTGGGCACAGGAGAAGGAGTCAGCCCCAGCATTTT.

This clone occurred a few times. The chain joins TRBV2 to TRBJ2-7; tentatively, D is TRBD2 (6 bases). The CDR3 runs to 13 residues. Germline assignment: CDR1 SNHLY and CDR2 FYNNEI. V gave up 4 bases and J gave up 2 bases, with 9 bases separating them. DNA for the CDR3: TGTGCCAGCAGTGGGACTACGACCTACGAGCAGTACGTC. Translating gives CASSGTTTYEQYV.

V is TRBV5-4 and J is TRBJ1-2; TRBD1 aligns across 8 bases. The CDR3 is made up of 18 amino acids. Per germline, CDR1 SGHNT and CDR2 YYREEE (reference sequence). J lost 6 bases, V lost 0 bases, and 16 bases had no gene match. The CDR3, as DNA: TGTGCCAGCAGCTTGGGTTGGCGGGACAGGCCCGGGGAGGATGGCTACACCTTC. It is translated as CASSLGWRDRPGEDGYTF.

J is TRBJ2-1 and V is TRBV12-3 or TRBV12-4; no definite D call. The CDR3 spans 12 residues. The V end was cut by 5 bases, the J end by 5 bases, with 7 bases between. CDR3 loop: CASSINNNEQFF. The CDR3 nucleotides are TGTGCCAGCAGTATAAATAACAATGAGCAGTTCTTC.

This rearrangement joins TRBV27 to TRBJ2-3; 7 positions agree with TRBD1. After removal of 6 bases from V and 2 bases from J, the junction contained 11 bases not matched to a gene. This CDR3 spans 16 amino acids. Germline V CDR1 and CDR2: MNHEY, SMNVEV (reference sequence). The CDR3 is CASSRDPGQTTDTQYF. The DNA for the CDR3 is TGTGCCAGCAGCCGAGACCCGGGACAGACCACAGATACGCAGTATTTT.